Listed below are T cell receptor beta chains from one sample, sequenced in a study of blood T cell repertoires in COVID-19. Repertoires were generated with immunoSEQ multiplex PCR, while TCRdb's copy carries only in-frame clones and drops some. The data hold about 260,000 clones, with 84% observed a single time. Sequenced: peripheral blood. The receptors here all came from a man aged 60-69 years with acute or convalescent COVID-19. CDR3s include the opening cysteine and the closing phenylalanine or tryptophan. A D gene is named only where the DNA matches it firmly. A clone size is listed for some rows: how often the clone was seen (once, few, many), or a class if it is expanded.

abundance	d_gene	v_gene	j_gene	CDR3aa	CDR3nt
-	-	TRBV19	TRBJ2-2	CASSIGAAGELFF	TGTGCCAGTAGTATCGGCGCGGCCGGGGAGCTGTTTTTT
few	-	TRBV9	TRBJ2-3	CASSVGPGVSRQVSTDTQYF	TGTGCCAGCAGCGTAGGCCCAGGCGTATCACGGCAGGTGAGCACAGATACGCAGTATTTT
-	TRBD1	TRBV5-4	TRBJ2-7	CASSLGTGQSFSYEQYF	TGTGCCAGCAGCTTGGGGACGGGACAGAGTTTCTCCTACGAGCAGTACTTC
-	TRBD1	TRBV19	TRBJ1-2	CATTRTGATANYGYTF	TGTGCCACCACCCGGACAGGTGCTACTGCTAACTATGGCTACACCTTC
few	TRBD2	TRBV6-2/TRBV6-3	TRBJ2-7	CASSLPGGERDDEQYF	TGTGCCAGCAGCCTCCCTGGAGGGGAGCGGGACGACGAGCAGTACTTC
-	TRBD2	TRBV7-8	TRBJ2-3	CASSPWAGGGTDTQYF	TGTGCCAGCAGCCCTTGGGCGGGAGGGGGGACAGATACGCAGTATTTT
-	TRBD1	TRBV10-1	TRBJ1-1	CASPDREWVNTEAFF	TGCGCCAGCCCGGACAGGGAGTGGGTGAACACTGAAGCTTTCTTT
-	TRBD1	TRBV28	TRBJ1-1	CASSPTQGTGNTEAFF	TGTGCCAGCAGTCCCACACAGGGGACGGGGAACACTGAAGCTTTCTTT
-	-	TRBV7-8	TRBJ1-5	CASSPEGGRGSNQPQHF	TGTGCCAGCAGCCCAGAGGGTGGTAGGGGGAGCAATCAGCCCCAGCATTTT
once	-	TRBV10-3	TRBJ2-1	CAISENRGRRNWNEQFF	TGTGCCATCAGTGAGAACAGAGGAAGGAGGAATTGGAATGAGCAGTTCTTC
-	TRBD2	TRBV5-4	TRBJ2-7	CASSLELAGDEQYF	TGTGCCAGCAGCTTGGAACTAGCGGGGGACGAGCAGTACTTC
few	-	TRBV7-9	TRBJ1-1	CASSQQGNTEAFF	TGTGCCAGCAGCCAACAGGGGAACACTGAAGCTTTCTTT
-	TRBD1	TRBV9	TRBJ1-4	CASSVEWGGQAEKLFF	TGTGCCAGCAGCGTAGAATGGGGGGGACAGGCTGAAAAACTGTTTTTT
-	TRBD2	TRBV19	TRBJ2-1	CASSILAGPRGYNEQFF	TGTGCCAGTAGTATCTTAGCGGGCCCAAGGGGATACAATGAGCAGTTCTTC
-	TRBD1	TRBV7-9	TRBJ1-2	CASSWGTGGFDGYTF	TGTGCCAGCAGCTGGGGGACAGGGGGCTTCGATGGCTACACCTTC
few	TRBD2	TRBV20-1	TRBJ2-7	CSASQAAGGTYEQYF	TGCAGTGCTAGTCAGGCAGCGGGGGGGACCTACGAGCAGTACTTC
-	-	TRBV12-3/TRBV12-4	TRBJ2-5	CASSPSTETQYF	TGTGCCAGCAGCCCTTCTACAGAGACCCAGTACTTC
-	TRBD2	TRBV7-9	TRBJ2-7	CASSFSLAGGTYEQYF	TGTGCCAGCAGCTTTTCGCTAGCGGGAGGTACCTACGAGCAGTACTTC
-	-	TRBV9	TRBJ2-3	CASSVGVPDTQYF	TGTGCCAGCAGCGTGGGAGTCCCAGATACGCAGTATTTT
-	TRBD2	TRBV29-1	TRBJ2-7	CSVDVSSGRQQYF	TGCAGCGTTGATGTTTCTAGCGGGAGGCAGCAGTACTTC
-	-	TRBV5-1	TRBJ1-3	CASRQQGSGNTIYF	TGCGCCAGTAGACAACAGGGATCTGGAAACACCATATATTTT
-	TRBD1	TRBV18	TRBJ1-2	CASSRDSDSGYTF	TGTGCCAGCTCAAGGGACAGCGACAGTGGCTACACCTTC
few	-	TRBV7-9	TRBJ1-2	CASSLGGVDPLNYGYTF	TGTGCCAGCAGCTTAGGGGGCGTGGACCCCCTTAACTATGGCTACACCTTC
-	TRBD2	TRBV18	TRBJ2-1	CASSPTSGVYNEQFF	TGTGCCAGCTCACCTACCAGCGGGGTTTACAATGAGCAGTTCTTC
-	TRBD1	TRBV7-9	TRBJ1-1	CASSAGQVNTEAFF	TGTGCCAGCAGCGCCGGACAGGTGAACACTGAAGCTTTCTTT
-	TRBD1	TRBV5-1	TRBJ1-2	CASRDRGVQNYGYTF	TGCGCCAGCCGCGACAGGGGGGTTCAGAACTATGGCTACACCTTC
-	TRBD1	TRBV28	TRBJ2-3	CASSFPTPGQGVDTQYF	TGTGCCAGCAGTTTTCCGACACCGGGACAGGGGGTAGATACGCAGTATTTT
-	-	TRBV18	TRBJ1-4	CASSDSRATNEKLFF	TGTGCCAGCTCCGATAGCAGGGCAACTAATGAAAAACTGTTTTTT